The rows below give T cell receptor beta chains drawn from one sample of a study of identical twins. TCRdb used MiXCR to reprocess the 5' RACE reads, holding one entry per CDR3 protein. Seen here are around 340,000 distinct CDR3 sequences, 9% observed once, and the top ten hold about 9.1%. Source material: naive T cells sorted from blood. These receptors all come from a woman aged 45-65 years in good health. Both conserved end residues are part of each CDR3. Fields, in order: J gene, V gene, CDR3 protein.

TRBJ2-7 | TRBV10-2 | CASSGLAGRYEQYF
TRBJ2-1 | TRBV5-1 | CASSRTSGGNEQFF
TRBJ1-2 | TRBV24-1 | CATSDLSVSYGYTF
TRBJ2-2 | TRBV4-1 | CASSQEVGGRANGELFF
TRBJ2-7 | TRBV14 | CASSQIDYRDRAYEQYF
TRBJ2-2 | TRBV5-1 | CASSFGRKSSSDRGAGELFF
TRBJ2-1 | TRBV20-1 | CSAGGPLARSEQFF
TRBJ1-1 | TRBV29-1 | CSVREATEAFF
TRBJ1-5 | TRBV20-1 | CSASRGENQPQHF
TRBJ2-1 | TRBV6-2/TRBV6-3 | CASSYGSGWGYNEQFF
TRBJ2-1 | TRBV5-1 | CASSLDVRLPNEQFF
TRBJ1-2 | TRBV12-3/TRBV12-4 | CASSTGTANGYTF
TRBJ1-5 | TRBV20-1 | CSALRDSNQPQHF
TRBJ2-3 | TRBV6-5 | CASSYRRTGTSDTQYF
TRBJ2-2 | TRBV11-2 | CASTPKDTTGELFF
TRBJ2-1 | TRBV7-8 | CASSLEAGRSLEQFF